One TCR beta chain is described in this entry. Its target is not known. V was cut by 2 bases and J by 2 bases, with 19 bases left in between. From germline, CDR1 is DFQATT and CDR2 SNEGSKA (reference sequence). The CDR3 length is 17 residues. TCRdb ran MiXCR on the multiplex PCR reads and lists one entry per CDR3 protein. The table shows tens of thousands of distinct CDR3 sequences, with about 61% occurring only once. This sample was taken from a study of breast tumors, draining lymph nodes, adjacent tissues. The study, taken as a whole, reports: Luminal-like breast cancer showed significantly higher tumor–nontumor repertoire similarity than basal-like. Tumors had less TCR diversity than lymph nodes, more than nontumor tissue. Tumor T cell lymph node origin was a supported hypothesis, not proven.

The sequence derives from a female donor with breast cancer. Some clones in this sample may be carry-over from other donors' samples. The source material was tumor-adjacent breast tissue. This sequence joins TRBV20-1 and TRBJ1-5, with D possibly matching TRBD1 (5 bases). The CDR3 sequence: CSARPLRGDWGNQPQHF. CDR3 DNA sequence: TGCAGTGCTAGACCCTTACGGGGGGATTGGGGCAATCAGCCCCAGCATTTT.